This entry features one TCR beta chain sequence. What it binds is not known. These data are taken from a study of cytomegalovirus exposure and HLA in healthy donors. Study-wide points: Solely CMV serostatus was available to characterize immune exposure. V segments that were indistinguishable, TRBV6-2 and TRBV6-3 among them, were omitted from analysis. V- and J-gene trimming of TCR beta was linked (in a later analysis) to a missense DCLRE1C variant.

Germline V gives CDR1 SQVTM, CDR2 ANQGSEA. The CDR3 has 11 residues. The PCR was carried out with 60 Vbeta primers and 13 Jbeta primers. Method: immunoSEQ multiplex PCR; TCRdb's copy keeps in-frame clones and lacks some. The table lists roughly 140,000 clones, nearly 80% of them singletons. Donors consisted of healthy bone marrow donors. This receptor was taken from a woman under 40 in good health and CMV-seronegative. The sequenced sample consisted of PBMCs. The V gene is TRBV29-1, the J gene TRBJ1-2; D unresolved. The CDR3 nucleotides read TGCCTAAGCGAGGAGAACTATGGCTACACCTTC. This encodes CLSEENYGYTF.